Following are 32 T cell receptor beta chains from one sample sequenced in a study of Ad26.COV2.S vaccination and SARS-CoV-2 variants. The treatment was: around 19 received Ad26.COV2.S at low or high dose, single or two shots; 5 received placebo; per-sample allocation not given. At day 63 after the first vaccine or placebo injection, samples were drawn. Libraries were prepared by immunoSEQ multiplex PCR; TCRdb keeps only in-frame clonotypes and omits some of them. The sample carries some 350,000 clones, about nine tenths recorded once. The specimen was peripheral blood, collected in a trial of Ad26.COV2.S vaccine versus placebo. The receptors were gathered from a person aged 18-65 years who received the Ad26.COV2.S COVID-19 vaccine or a placebo.

The chain joins TRBV7-2 to TRBJ1-1, with 7 nucleotides matching TRBD1. This CDR3 is 14 amino acids long. Germline V gives CDR1 SGHTA, CDR2 FQGNSA. Unmatched junction bases numbered 4, after V lost 1 base and J lost 5 bases. DNA for the CDR3: TGTGCCAGCAGCTTAGGCAGGGGGAAGACTGAAGCTTTCTTT. The encoded protein is CASSLGRGKTEAFF. Full variable domain (remainder filled in from reference TRBV7-2 and TRBJ1-1): GAGVSQSPSNKVTEKGKDVELRCDPISGHTALYWYRQSLGQGLEFLIYFQGNSAPDKSGLPSDRFSAERTGGSVSTLTIQRTQQEDSAVYLCASSLGRGKTEAFFGQGTRLTVV.

This clone turned up a few times. This chain connects TRBV4-3 to TRBJ2-1; 8 bases fit TRBD2. The V segment lost 0 bases and the J segment 5 bases; nucleotides outside the gene matches: 6. Germline V gives CDR1 LGHNA, CDR2 YSLEER. This CDR3 is built from 16 residues. In DNA, the CDR3 is TGCGCCAGCAGCCAAGATTGGATAGCGGGAAACAATGAGCAGTTCTTC. Translated: CASSQDWIAGNNEQFF.

The V and J genes are TRBV7-9 and TRBJ2-2; no definite D call. V lost 6 bases, J lost 6 bases, and 8 bases lay in between. CDR1 is SEHNR and CDR2 is FQNEAQ in the germline V gene (reference sequence). The CDR3 spans 12 residues. CDR3 nucleotides: TGTGCCAGCAGTCTCCTTCCCGGGGAGCTGTTTTTT. Translation gives CASSLLPGELFF.

The chain joins TRBV5-1 to TRBJ1-1; D unresolved. There are 14 residues in the CDR3. CDR1 and CDR2 from the germline V gene are SGHRS and YFSETQ. The germline V and J ends were trimmed by 0 bases and 5 bases, with 11 bases remaining between them. CDR3 sequence reads: CASSLVLLGTEAFF. In DNA form, the CDR3 reads TGCGCCAGCAGCTTGGTACTTTTGGGAACTGAAGCTTTCTTT.

The rearrangement links TRBV15 to TRBJ1-5; possible D gene TRBD1, 5 bases. The CDR3 is 15 residues long. Per the germline V gene, CDR1 is LNHNV and CDR2 is YYDKDF (reference sequence). V was cut by 3 bases and J by 8 bases, with 17 bases left in between. CDR3: CATSRGGRDRKPQHF. DNA of the CDR3: TGTGCCACCAGCAGGGGGGGTAGGGATCGAAAGCCCCAGCATTTT. Together with reference TRBV15 and TRBJ1-5, the CDR3 gives the full variable domain: DAMVIQNPRYQVTQFGKPVTLSCSQTLNHNVMYWYQQKSSQAPKLLFHYYDKDFNNEADTPDNFQSRRPNTSFCFLDIRSPGLGDTAMYLCATSRGGRDRKPQHFGDGTRLSIL.

CDR3 bases: TGTGCCAGCAGCTTAAGCGGGGGGGCCAGGACAGATACGCAGTATTTT. It is translated as CASSLSGGARTDTQYF. The chain carries TRBV7-2 and TRBJ2-3, with 10 bases lining up with TRBD2. CDR3 length: 16 amino acids. Per the germline V gene, CDR1 is SGHTA and CDR2 is FQGNSA. V lost 2 bases to trimming and J lost 3 bases; unmatched junction nucleotides: 5.

This clone was seen more than once but under ten times. This chain links TRBV6-5 with TRBJ2-3, with TRBD2 matching over 9 bases. Trimming took 0 bases from V and 4 from J; bases not matched to a gene: 2. The CDR3 sequence is 15 residues long. In germline, CDR1 is MNHEY, CDR2 SVGAGI. CDR3 in amino acids: CASSYSSGSPDTQYF. CDR3 DNA sequence: TGTGCCAGCAGTTACTCTAGCGGGAGCCCAGATACGCAGTATTTT.

In DNA form, the CDR3 reads TGTGCCAGCTCACCAGGATTACTAGCGGGAGGGCCAGGGGAGCAGTTCTTC. Protein sequence: CASSPGLLAGGPGEQFF. The chain links TRBV18 to TRBJ2-1; 13 nucleotides line up with TRBD2. This CDR3 comprises 17 residues. Germline V gives CDR1 KGHSH, CDR2 LQKENI. V shed 2 bases, J shed 10 bases, and the junction held 11 bases outside the gene matches.

The chain employs TRBV4-1 and TRBJ1-2; D not certain. V gave up 1 base and J gave up 8 bases, with 20 bases separating them. The germline V gene encodes CDR1 MGHRA and CDR2 YSYEKL. This CDR3 has 16 residues. The CDR3 sequence: CASSQGGGLLDRGYTF. CDR3 bases: TGCGCCAGCAGCCAAGGGGGTGGACTACTGGACCGCGGCTACACCTTC.

The genes are TRBV7-3 and TRBJ2-1, with a tentative D call TRBD1 (5 bases). Between the trimmed V and J ends, which lost 5 bases and 8 bases, there was a span of 10 bases. Germline V gene data show CDR1 as SGHTA and CDR2 as FQGTGA. The CDR3 has 12 residues. The CDR3 here is CASSRPGYEQFF. The CDR3 DNA follows: TGTGCCAGCAGCCGTCCAGGGTATGAGCAGTTCTTC.

The chain uses TRBV11-2 and TRBJ2-5; no reliable D call. This CDR3 region has 15 residues. Germline V gives CDR1 SGHAT, CDR2 FQNNGV. Trimming stripped 3 bases from V and 5 bases from J, with 16 bases between. Here the CDR3 DNA reads TGTGCCAGCAGCTTTGGCGAGGTATATAGGGAGACCCAGTACTTC. It is translated as CASSFGEVYRETQYF.

This clone was seen only once. The chain recombines TRBV29-1 with TRBJ1-2, with D perhaps TRBD1 (6 bases). CDR1 SQVTM and CDR2 ANQGSEA come from the germline V gene. Trimming removed 8 bases from V and 3 bases from J, with 19 bases in between. This CDR3 comprises 14 residues. CDR3 DNA sequence: TGCAGCCTCCGTGGACCAGGGGACTACTATGGCTACACCTTC. Encoded protein: CSLRGPGDYYGYTF.

V and J are TRBV4-1 and TRBJ2-7; the D gene is possibly TRBD1 (5 bases). The CDR3 totals 16 residues. The V gene lost 3 bases and the J gene lost 2 bases, with 17 bases spanning the gap. Looked up from germline, CDR1 is MGHRA and CDR2 is YSYEKL. The CDR3 bases are TGCGCCAGCAGCCACGATGAAGATGACAGCGCCTACGAGCAGTACTTC. It specifies CASSHDEDDSAYEQYF.

The chain is built from TRBV19 and TRBJ2-1, with 8 nucleotides matching TRBD2. This CDR3 comprises 15 residues. Germline V gene data show CDR1 as LNHDA and CDR2 as SQIVND (reference sequence). J gave up 8 bases and V 7 bases, and 13 bases lay outside the gene matches. The CDR3 coding sequence is TGTGCCAGTAAACAGCCAGACGGGAGGGGCGATGAGCAGTTCTTC. It yields the protein CASKQPDGRGDEQFF.

V and J are TRBV19 and TRBJ2-6; TRBD2 matches 7 bases. The CDR3 extends over 19 amino acids. J was trimmed by 2 bases and V by 8 bases; bases with no gene match: 18. The germline gives CDR1 LNHDA, CDR2 SQIVND (reference sequence). CDR3 sequence: CASLPRAGSGFTGANVLTF. As DNA, the CDR3 is TGTGCCAGTCTTCCCCGAGCGGGAAGTGGGTTTACTGGGGCCAACGTCCTGACTTTC.

The chain links TRBV5-1 to TRBJ1-1; possibly TRBD1 for D (5 bases). V dropped 3 bases and J dropped 6 bases, with 12 bases sitting between them. The CDR3 spans 13 residues. CDR1 is SGHRS, CDR2 YFSETQ, per germline. CDR3 sequence: CASSWGVSAEAFF. For the CDR3, the DNA is TGCGCCAGCAGCTGGGGGGTATCGGCTGAAGCTTTCTTT.

This chain links TRBV28 with TRBJ2-3, with D perhaps matching TRBD1 or TRBD2 (5 bases each). The CDR3 has 16 amino acids. V was cut by 2 bases and J by 5 bases, with 17 bases left in between. Germline V CDR1 and CDR2: MDHEN, SYDVKM. CDR3 bases: TGTGCCAGCAGTTTACCCCGGGACCAGGGAATAGATACGCAGTATTTT. Protein: CASSLPRDQGIDTQYF.

The chain has TRBV5-1 and TRBJ2-1; 13 nucleotides align to TRBD2. The length of the CDR3 is 16 residues. J gave up 6 bases and V 4 bases, and 7 bases lay outside the gene matches. The germline V gene encodes CDR1 SGHRS and CDR2 YFSETQ. The CDR3 DNA sequence: TGCGCCAGCAGCCTCCGGACTAGCGGGGGACGCAATGAGCAGTTCTTC. Protein sequence: CASSLRTSGGRNEQFF. Complete variable domain (other parts from reference TRBV5-1 and TRBJ2-1): KAGVTQTPRYLIKTRGQQVTLSCSPISGHRSVSWYQQTPGQGLQFLFEYFSETQRNKGNFPGRFSGRQFSNSRSEMNVSTLELGDSALYLCASSLRTSGGRNEQFFGPGTRLTVL.

The rearrangement uses TRBV7-8 and TRBJ1-4, with D hard to call. Trimming left V 5 bases short and J 0 bases short, with 10 bases between. Per the germline V gene, CDR1 is SGHVS and CDR2 is FQNEAQ. The CDR3 extends over 15 amino acids. The CDR3 DNA reads TGTGCCAGCAGCCCGTTAGTTCCAACTAATGAAAAACTGTTTTTT. This encodes CASSPLVPTNEKLFF.

V and J are TRBV7-2 and TRBJ1-5; 8 bases align to TRBD1. Germline V gene data show CDR1 as SGHTA and CDR2 as FQGNSA. CDR3 length: 15 amino acids. The V gene end was trimmed by 5 bases and the J gene end by 6 bases; junction bases not matched to a gene: 9. The CDR3 DNA sequence: TGTGCCAGCAGCCCTAACAGGGGGTGGGGTCAGCCCCAGCATTTT. Protein sequence: CASSPNRGWGQPQHF.

The chain joins TRBV7-2 to TRBJ1-1; D may be TRBD1 (6 bases). Trimming took 8 bases from V and 0 from J, leaving 16 bases between them. This CDR3 is built from 15 residues. Germline loops: CDR1 SGHTA, CDR2 FQGNSA. CDR3 region: CASHRPGGLNTEAFF. The CDR3 DNA is TGTGCCAGCCACCGCCCGGGGGGCTTGAACACTGAAGCTTTCTTT.

This chain links TRBV9 with TRBJ2-1; TRBD1 might be the D (5 bases). The germline V gene encodes CDR1 SGDLS and CDR2 YYNGEE. Trimming stripped 2 bases from V and 0 bases from J, with 12 bases between. The CDR3 has 16 amino acids. The CDR3 region is CASSVGALSSYNEQFF. The CDR3 nucleotides read TGTGCCAGCAGCGTTGGGGCGCTGAGCTCCTACAATGAGCAGTTCTTC.

The V gene is TRBV5-5, the J gene TRBJ2-1; D not resolved. Germline CDR1 reads SGHKS; CDR2 reads YYEKEE (reference sequence). The length of the CDR3 is 13 residues. V was trimmed by 5 bases and J by 7 bases, leaving 13 bases between them. The CDR3 is CASSLRRWNEQFF. The CDR3 bases are TGTGCCAGCAGTCTACGTAGATGGAATGAGCAGTTCTTC.

The V and J genes are TRBV9 and TRBJ2-3, with 8 bases matching TRBD2. The CDR3 is 17 residues long. From germline, CDR1 is SGDLS and CDR2 YYNGEE. The V gene end was trimmed by 3 bases and the J gene end by 2 bases; junction bases not matched to a gene: 11. CDR3 protein: CASSELFTSGLTDTQYF. In DNA form, the CDR3 reads TGTGCCAGCAGCGAACTCTTTACTAGCGGACTCACAGATACGCAGTATTTT. Full variable domain (rest looked up from reference TRBV9 and TRBJ2-3): DSGVTQTPKHLITATGQRVTLRCSPRSGDLSVYWYQQSLDQGLQFLIQYYNGEERAKGNILERFSAQQFPDLHSELNLSSLELGDSALYFCASSELFTSGLTDTQYFGPGTRLTVL.

The chain carries TRBV29-1 and TRBJ1-6, with TRBD1 matching over 7 bases. V was pared by 5 bases and J by 6 bases, with 4 bases of the junction left unmatched. This CDR3 is 13 amino acids long. Germline CDR1 SQVTM, CDR2 ANQGSEA. CDR3 region: CSVKGAVNSPLHF. The DNA of the CDR3 is TGCAGCGTTAAGGGGGCGGTTAATTCACCCCTCCACTTT.

The chain employs TRBV18 and TRBJ2-5, with 10 bases aligning to TRBD1. J was trimmed by 5 bases and V by 4 bases; bases with no gene match: 1. The CDR3 runs to 13 residues. Germline CDR1 reads KGHSH; CDR2 reads LQKENI. CDR3 residues: CASSLTGGETQYF. The CDR3 DNA follows: TGTGCCAGCTCACTGACAGGGGGCGAGACCCAGTACTTC.

V gene TRBV7-3 combines with J gene TRBJ2-5, with D perhaps matching TRBD1 (6 bases). The CDR3 runs to 17 residues. Per the germline V gene, CDR1 is SGHTA and CDR2 is FQGTGA. V was pared by 2 bases and J by 3 bases, with 19 bases between. The CDR3 region has the DNA TGTGCCAGCAGCTTAGAGGGGGTAGCCATCGAAAAAGAGACCCAGTACTTC. As protein: CASSLEGVAIEKETQYF.

This chain connects TRBV14 to TRBJ2-1; D gene unclear. Germline loops: CDR1 SGHDN, CDR2 FVKESK. This CDR3 has 16 residues. V lost 4 bases to trimming and J lost 2 bases, with 15 bases between them. CDR3 in amino acids: CASSRPLVSPYNEQFF. The CDR3 nucleotides read TGTGCCAGCAGCCGCCCGTTAGTCTCTCCCTACAATGAGCAGTTCTTC.

This clone was detected once. The V gene is TRBV30, the J gene TRBJ1-1; no clear D gene. The V gene lost 3 bases and the J gene lost 0 bases, with 5 bases spanning the gap. This CDR3 has 12 amino acids. From germline, CDR1 is GTSNPN and CDR2 SVGIG (reference sequence). CDR3 sequence reads: CAWRGMNTEAFF. The DNA for the CDR3 is TGTGCCTGGAGGGGGATGAACACTGAAGCTTTCTTT.

The chain links TRBV9 to TRBJ2-7, with unresolved D. Trimming pared 3 bases from V and 2 bases from J, leaving 18 bases between. The CDR3 totals 16 residues. Looked up from germline, CDR1 is SGDLS and CDR2 is YYNGEE. The CDR3 reads CASSGLLGPAPYEQYV. The CDR3 nucleotides are TGTGCCAGCAGCGGTTTGTTAGGACCAGCCCCCTACGAGCAGTACGTC.

The chain joins TRBV5-6 to TRBJ2-1; 11 bases are shared with TRBD2. The V segment lost 0 bases and the J segment 6 bases; nucleotides outside the gene matches: 8. CDR3 length: 17 amino acids. Per the germline V gene, CDR1 is SGHDT and CDR2 is YYEEEE. CDR3 coding DNA: TGTGCCAGCAGCTTGGTTAGGACTAGCGGGCTTCTCAATGAGCAGTTCTTC. This codes for CASSLVRTSGLLNEQFF.

This rearrangement joins TRBV7-9 to TRBJ1-2, with D maybe TRBD1 (5 bases). Trimming took 1 base from V and 4 from J, leaving 13 bases between them. Germline values: CDR1 SEHNR, CDR2 FQNEAQ (reference sequence). This CDR3 spans 15 amino acids. CDR3: CASSLVGQGTYGYTF. The CDR3 nucleotides are TGTGCCAGCAGCTTAGTTGGGCAGGGAACCTATGGCTACACCTTC.